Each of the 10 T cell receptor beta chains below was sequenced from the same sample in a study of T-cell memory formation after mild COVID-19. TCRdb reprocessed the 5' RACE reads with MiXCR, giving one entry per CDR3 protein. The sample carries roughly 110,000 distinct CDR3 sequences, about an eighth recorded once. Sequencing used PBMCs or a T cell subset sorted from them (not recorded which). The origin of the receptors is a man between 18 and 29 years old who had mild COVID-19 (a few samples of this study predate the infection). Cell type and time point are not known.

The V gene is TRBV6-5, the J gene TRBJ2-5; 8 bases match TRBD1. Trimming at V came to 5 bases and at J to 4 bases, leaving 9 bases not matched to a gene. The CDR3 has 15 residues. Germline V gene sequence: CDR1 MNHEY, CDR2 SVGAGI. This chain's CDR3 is CASSRSTGARETQYF. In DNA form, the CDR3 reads TGTGCCAGCAGTAGATCGACAGGGGCGAGAGAGACCCAGTACTTC.

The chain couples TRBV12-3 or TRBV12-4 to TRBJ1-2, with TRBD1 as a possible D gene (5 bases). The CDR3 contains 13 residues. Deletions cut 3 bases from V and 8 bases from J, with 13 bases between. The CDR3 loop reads CASSLQGALGYTF. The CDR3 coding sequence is TGTGCCAGCAGTTTGCAAGGGGCCCTGGGCTACACCTTC.

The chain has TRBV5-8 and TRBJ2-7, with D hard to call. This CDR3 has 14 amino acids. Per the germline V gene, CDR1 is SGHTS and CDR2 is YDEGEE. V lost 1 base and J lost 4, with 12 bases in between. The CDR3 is CASSLIPGRYEQYV. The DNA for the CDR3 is TGTGCCAGCAGCTTGATTCCAGGCCGATACGAGCAGTACGTC.

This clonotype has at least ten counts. In DNA form, the CDR3 reads TGCGCCAGCAGCCAAGACCAGGCCAAGCAGTTCTTC. The encoded protein is CASSQDQAKQFF. The chain is built from TRBV4-1 and TRBJ2-1; D gene uncertain. The CDR3 is 12 amino acids. CDR1 is MGHRA, CDR2 YSYEKL, per germline. V was clipped by 0 bases and J by 11 bases, with 8 bases between them.

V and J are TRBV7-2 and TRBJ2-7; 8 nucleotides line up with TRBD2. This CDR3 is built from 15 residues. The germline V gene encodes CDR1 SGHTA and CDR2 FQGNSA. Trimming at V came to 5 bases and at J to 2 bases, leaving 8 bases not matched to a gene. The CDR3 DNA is TGTGCCAGCAGCCCCGCCGGGGGGGCCCCCTACGAGCAGTACTTC. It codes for CASSPAGGAPYEQYF.

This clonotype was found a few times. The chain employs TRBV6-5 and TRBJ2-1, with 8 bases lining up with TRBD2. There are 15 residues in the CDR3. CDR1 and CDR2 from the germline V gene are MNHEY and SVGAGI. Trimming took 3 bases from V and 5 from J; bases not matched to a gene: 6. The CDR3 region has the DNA TGTGCCAGCAGTTATCCGGGACTAGATCACAATGAGCAGTTCTTC. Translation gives CASSYPGLDHNEQFF.

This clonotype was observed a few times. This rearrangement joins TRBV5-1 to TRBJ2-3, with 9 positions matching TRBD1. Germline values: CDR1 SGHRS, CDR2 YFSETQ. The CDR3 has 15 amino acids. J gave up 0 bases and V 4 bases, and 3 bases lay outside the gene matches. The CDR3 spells CASSAGQGSTDTQYF. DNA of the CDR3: TGCGCCAGCAGCGCGGGACAGGGTAGCACAGATACGCAGTATTTT.

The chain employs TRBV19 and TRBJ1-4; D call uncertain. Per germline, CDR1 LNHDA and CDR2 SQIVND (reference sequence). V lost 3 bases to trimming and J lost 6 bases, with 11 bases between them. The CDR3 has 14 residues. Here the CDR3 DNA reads TGTGCCAGTAGTATCTGGAACGGGGATGAAAAACTGTTTTTT. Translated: CASSIWNGDEKLFF.

For the CDR3, the DNA is TGCGCCAGCAGCTTCCGGACAGGGGCCCAGCCCAGGGGTGGCTACACCTTC. Amino acids: CASSFRTGAQPRGGYTF. The chain employs TRBV5-1 and TRBJ1-2; 9 bases map to TRBD1. Unmatched junction bases numbered 15, after V lost 2 bases and J lost 7 bases. Per the germline V gene, CDR1 is SGHRS and CDR2 is YFSETQ. The CDR3 contains 17 residues.

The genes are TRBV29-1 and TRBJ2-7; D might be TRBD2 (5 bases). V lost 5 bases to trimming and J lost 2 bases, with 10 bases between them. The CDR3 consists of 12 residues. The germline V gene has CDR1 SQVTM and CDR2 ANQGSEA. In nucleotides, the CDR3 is TGCAGCGTTCAGAGCGGAACCTACGAGCAGTACTTC. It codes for CSVQSGTYEQYF.